The 18 T cell receptor beta chains given below trace back to one sample, sequenced in a study of control samples from healthy donors and cancer patients. Some clones are missing from TCRdb's copy, which holds only in-frame ones; the method was immunoSEQ multiplex PCR. The data show 95,000 to 150,000 clones, about 90% seen once. The specimen sequenced was blood. Receptor source: a man younger than 35 in good health.

This sequence joins TRBV6-6 and TRBJ1-1, with D possibly being TRBD1 (5 bases). Germline lookup yields CDR1 MNHNY and CDR2 SVGAGI (reference sequence). With 6 bases removed from V and 3 bases from J, the gap between germline ends came to 17 bases. The length of the CDR3 is 15 residues. CDR3: CASSPLRDAYTEAFF. The CDR3 nucleotides are TGTGCCAGCAGCCCTCTCCGGGACGCCTACACTGAAGCTTTCTTT.

Written as DNA, the CDR3 is TGCGCCAGCAGCCAACTAGCGGGAGGTGACACAGATACGCAGTATTTT. Amino acid sequence: CASSQLAGGDTDTQYF. This rearrangement joins TRBV4-1 to TRBJ2-3, with 11 positions matching TRBD2. Per germline, CDR1 MGHRA and CDR2 YSYEKL. V shed 2 bases, J shed 2 bases, and the junction held 3 bases outside the gene matches. The length of the CDR3 is 16 residues.

The sample holds one count of this clone. The chain uses TRBV18 and TRBJ2-1; D is tentatively TRBD1 or TRBD2 (6 bases each). The V end was cut by 3 bases, the J end by 9 bases, with 12 bases between. CDR1 and CDR2 from the germline V gene are KGHSH and LQKENI. This CDR3 is built from 13 residues. The CDR3 nucleotides read TGTGCCAGCTCACCGCTACAGGGAGGTGAGCAGTTCTTC. Its translation is CASSPLQGGEQFF. Supplemented by reference TRBV18 and TRBJ2-1, the full variable domain reads NAGVMQNPRHLVRRRGQEARLRCSPMKGHSHVYWYRQLPEEGLKFMVYLQKENIIDESGMPKERFSAEFPKEGPSILRIQQVVRGDSAAYFCASSPLQGGEQFFGPGTRLTVL.

DNA of the CDR3: TGTGCCAGCAGCTTGGAGGGGGGGGGCATCACTGAAGCTTTCTTT. Translating gives CASSLEGGGITEAFF. The V and J genes are TRBV5-4 and TRBJ1-1, with a weak D call TRBD1 (6 bases). CDR1 and CDR2 from the germline V gene are SGHNT and YYREEE (reference sequence). V was cut by 0 bases and J by 4 bases, with 13 bases left in between. The CDR3 is 15 amino acids.

The CDR3 sequence: CASRHSTSGRRGEQFF. In DNA, the CDR3 is TGTGCCAGCAGGCACTCTACTAGCGGGAGGCGGGGTGAGCAGTTCTTC. The rearrangement joins TRBV28 to TRBJ2-1; TRBD2 agrees at 12 bases. Trimming at V came to 6 bases and at J to 9 bases, leaving 12 bases not matched to a gene. CDR3 size: 16 residues. CDR1 and CDR2 from the germline V gene are MDHEN and SYDVKM.

This clone was found once. V is TRBV7-9 and J is TRBJ1-2, with TRBD1 identical over 7 bases. V shed 1 base, J shed 2 bases, and the junction held 7 bases outside the gene matches. This CDR3 contains 16 residues. Germline V gene data show CDR1 as SEHNR and CDR2 as FQNEAQ (reference sequence). This chain's CDR3 is CASSLDRLTGNYGYTF. Written as DNA, the CDR3 is TGTGCCAGCAGCTTAGACAGGCTGACAGGGAACTATGGCTACACCTTC.

The gene calls are TRBV15 and TRBJ2-1; D is perhaps TRBD2 (6 bases). Trimming shortened V by 0 bases and J by 8 bases, and 20 bases separated the two germline ends. The CDR3 runs to 17 residues. In germline, CDR1 is LNHNV, CDR2 YYDKDF (reference sequence). CDR3 sequence reads: CATSRDLGGPLWYEQFF. In nucleotides, the CDR3 is TGTGCCACCAGCAGAGATCTCGGAGGGCCGTTATGGTATGAGCAGTTCTTC. The variable domain in full, with the rest retrieved from reference TRBV15 and TRBJ2-1, is DAMVIQNPRYQVTQFGKPVTLSCSQTLNHNVMYWYQQKSSQAPKLLFHYYDKDFNNEADTPDNFQSRRPNTSFCFLDIRSPGLGDTAMYLCATSRDLGGPLWYEQFFGPGTRLTVL.

This clone showed up just once. J is TRBJ2-5 and V is TRBV28, with no clear D. The CDR3 sequence is 14 residues long. Deletions cut 6 bases from V and 4 bases from J, with 15 bases between. Per the germline V gene, CDR1 is MDHEN and CDR2 is SYDVKM. In nucleotides, the CDR3 is TGTGCCAGCAGATCACCCTTCTGGGGAGAGACCCAGTACTTC. Translation gives CASRSPFWGETQYF.

There are many counts of this clone. The chain recombines TRBV19 with TRBJ1-4; tentative D call: TRBD1 (5 bases). This CDR3 region has 16 residues. CDR1 is LNHDA and CDR2 is SQIVND in the germline V gene (reference sequence). The V end was cut by 7 bases, the J end by 8 bases, with 23 bases between. CDR3 region: CASKGGANLGPEKLFF. CDR3 in DNA: TGTGCCAGTAAAGGAGGGGCCAACTTGGGGCCGGAAAAACTGTTTTTT.

This clone has only a few counts. The chain joins TRBV5-1 to TRBJ1-1, with no clear D. V was clipped by 0 bases and J by 0 bases, with 6 bases between them. Germline V gene lookup returns CDR1 SGHRS and CDR2 YFSETQ. The CDR3 has 14 residues. CDR3 loop: CASSLDSMNTEAFF. CDR3 DNA sequence: TGCGCCAGCAGCTTGGACAGCATGAACACTGAAGCTTTCTTT.

This chain links TRBV10-3 with TRBJ2-5; 8 nucleotides align to TRBD2. J lost 0 bases, V lost 4 bases, and 7 bases had no gene match. The CDR3 is made up of 16 amino acids. Germline CDR1 is ENHRY and CDR2 is SYGVKD. CDR3 bases: TGTGCCATCAGTGTTGATAGCGGGGAATACCAAGAGACCCAGTACTTC. Protein: CAISVDSGEYQETQYF.

The chain combines TRBV7-3 with TRBJ2-5, with D uncertain. CDR3 length: 13 amino acids. The germline V and J ends were trimmed by 1 base and 1 base, with 4 bases remaining between them. Germline CDR1 reads SGHTA; CDR2 reads FQGTGA. Written as DNA, the CDR3 is TGTGCCAGCAGCTTAAGGGTCCAAGAGACCCAGTACTTC. This translates into CASSLRVQETQYF.

The chain combines TRBV6-4 with TRBJ2-7; D is ambiguous. Trimming shortened V by 7 bases and J by 6 bases, and 4 bases separated the two germline ends. Germline loops: CDR1 MRHNA, CDR2 SNTAGT. The CDR3 contains 9 residues. CDR3 coding DNA: TGTGCCAGCACAGGCGAGCAGTACTTC. Protein product: CASTGEQYF.

This chain joins TRBV30 and TRBJ2-7; 12 positions match TRBD1. V shed 1 base and J 7 bases; nucleotides not matched to a gene: 5. CDR1 and CDR2 (germline): GTSNPN, SVGIG (reference sequence). The CDR3 covers 14 residues. The CDR3 spells CAWSGGQGAGEQYF. CDR3 nucleotide sequence: TGTGCCTGGAGTGGGGGACAGGGGGCAGGAGAGCAGTACTTC.

The rearrangement joins TRBV29-1 to TRBJ1-1; D is undetermined. V shed 7 bases and J shed 5 bases, with 8 bases lying between them. CDR1 and CDR2 from the germline V gene are SQVTM and ANQGSEA. The CDR3 is made up of 10 amino acids. The CDR3 DNA is TGCAGCGCGGAACCAACTGAAGCTTTCTTT. Residues: CSAEPTEAFF. Based on the CDR3 plus reference TRBV29-1 and TRBJ1-1, the full variable domain is SAVISQKPSRDICQRGTSLTIQCQVDSQVTMMFWYRQQPGQSLTLIATANQGSEATYESGFVIDKFPISRPNLTFSTLTVSNMSPEDSSIYLCSAEPTEAFFGQGTRLTVV.

The CDR3 DNA follows: TGTGCCACCAGCGGGGACTCTGGAAACACCATATATTTT. This sequence encodes CATSGDSGNTIYF. The chain carries TRBV24-1 and TRBJ1-3; D call uncertain. The CDR3 has 13 amino acids. V lost 7 bases and J 0 bases, leaving 6 bases between the germline ends. In germline, CDR1 is KGHDR, CDR2 SFDVKD.

The V gene is TRBV19, the J gene TRBJ2-5; the match to TRBD1 covers 10 bases. The length of the CDR3 is 16 residues. In germline, CDR1 is LNHDA, CDR2 SQIVND (reference sequence). The junction had 10 bases not matched to a gene; V was cut back by 5 bases and J by 4 bases. The CDR3 coding sequence is TGTGCCAGTAGTCTCCGGATGGGACAGGGGCGAGAGACCCAGTACTTC. Protein: CASSLRMGQGRETQYF.

The chain is built from TRBV7-3 and TRBJ2-2, with unresolved D. Per the germline V gene, CDR1 is SGHTA and CDR2 is FQGTGA. Trimming pared 6 bases from V and 4 bases from J, leaving 9 bases between. The CDR3 consists of 13 residues. CDR3 sequence reads: CASRGTTTGELFF. In DNA form, the CDR3 reads TGTGCCAGCAGGGGAACAACCACCGGGGAGCTGTTTTTT.